This T cell receptor beta chain was sequenced for a study of identical twins listed by TCRdb under 2016. In the study overall: TCR alpha and beta repertoires from monozygotic twins, unrelated adults of various ages and cord blood were deep-sequenced to test whether fetal clonotypes persist. Replicate twin experiments were performed at different times using different library preparation protocols to rule out contamination.

This clonotype has only a few counts. Which antigen it targets is not known. Qualities for individual bases were not recorded, and no much larger clone is one base off. Every donor was a healthy Caucasian. The twin cohort consisted of three pairs of female monozygotic twins, all aged roughly 18 to 30 years. RNA for TCR libraries was isolated from peripheral blood mononuclear cells. On the study overall, not on this receptor specifically: Invariant T cells such as MAIT and iNKT could partly confound zero-insertion analyses, though diverse VJ usage argued against this for most clonotypes. Abundant cord blood beta clonotypes carried fewer insertions; young adult naive repertoires showed a weaker similar trend, while memory repertoires showed none. Compared with coincidental sharing between unrelated individuals, out-of-frame TCR alpha sequences shared between twins showed an excess of sequences with low generation probability. Because the same donors could not be followed over many years, the conclusions depended on cross-sectional statistical analysis. The excess sharing between twins in beta out-of-frame sequences was weaker because fewer shared sequences reduced the signal-to-noise ratio. In monozygotic twins, recombination models systematically underestimated out-of-frame TCR alpha sharing, but the models matched the sharing seen between unrelated individuals.

Library method: 5' RACE. This sample was sequenced with an Illumina HiSeq 2000. A universal primer binding site was added through template switching, and the final cDNA carried a unique molecular identifier so that TCR cDNA molecules could be counted accurately. Specific primers in the conserved constant-segment region were used to synthesize first-strand cDNA for the TCR alpha and beta chains. Each cDNA library was double barcoded, with a SMART-Mk sample barcode plus Illumina barcodes, to control for contamination. TruSeq adapter sequences, together with Illumina sample barcodes, were added in two successive PCR steps. The TCR alpha and beta cDNA libraries were sequenced on the Illumina HiSeq platform using custom primers. In the original analysis: MiGEC was used to process raw reads and extract unique molecular identifiers, and MiXCR was used to find CDR3 positions. Recombination models were inferred per individual with the repgenHMM and IGoR tools using an EM algorithm. Shared clonotype analysis was performed with the tcR package in R, normalizing sharing by the product of cloneset sizes. To study raw recombination without the effects of thymic and clonal selection, out-of-frame nonproductive sequences were analyzed. TCRdb trimmed public reads at Q25 via fastp, called clones via MiXCR and kept in-frame beta chains. Rows with one shared CDR3 protein collapse into an entry with the most common genes and DNA. TCRdb assigned the V and J calls; the authors' analysis was not used. A total of roughly 570,000 distinct CDR3 sequences appear in this sample, just under 10% of them only once. Roughly 3% of the sample belongs to the ten largest clones.

Including cysteine and phenylalanine, the CDR3 has 16 amino acids. The kept DNA is CDR3 alone, 48 bases in frame from the first base. Sequences SGHRS (CDR1) and YFSETQ (CDR2) are obtained from the germline V gene. V is pruned by 5 bases and J by 8 bases, leaving 12 bases of the junction without a gene match. These data were also reused for a study on yellow fever vaccine responses in identical twins. That second publication adds: According to the authors, in identical twins the way T cells responded to vaccination appeared partly convergent and partly personalized. In identical twins, the study followed T cell clones that responded to the vaccine with precision.

This TCR came from a woman aged 18-30 years in good health. The sample was PBMCs. This sequence uses TRBV5-1 and TRBJ2-1; 11 bases in the middle match TRBD1. In nucleotide form, the sequence is TGCGCCAGCAGTAGTCTGGACAGGGGGCAGTGGGATGAGCAGTTCTTC. This codes for CASSSLDRGQWDEQFF.